These 30 T cell receptor beta chains were all obtained from the same sample, sequenced in a study of blood T cells in healthy people across ages. Then a second PCR, running roughly 7 to 11 cycles, was carried out with a sample-barcoded 5' primer and a J-beta primer mix. Via MiXCR, TCRdb re-called the 5' RACE reads, giving one row per CDR3 protein. The table records over 300,000 distinct CDR3 sequences, 45% to 60% of them present only once. The sample consisted of blood. The receptors were sampled from a man aged 55 to 70 in good health.

This chain links TRBV6-5 with TRBJ2-3; D not resolved. V was trimmed by 0 bases and J by 2 bases, leaving 12 bases between them. The V gene's germline CDR1 is MNHEY and CDR2 SVGAGI. CDR3 length equals 16 residues. The CDR3 DNA is TGTGCCAGCAGTTACTCGTCGGCTCCGAACACAGATACGCAGTATTTT. Protein: CASSYSSAPNTDTQYF.

The chain carries TRBV6-1 and TRBJ2-5; D not resolved. With 2 bases removed from V and 13 bases from J, the gap between germline ends came to 11 bases. This CDR3 is 11 amino acids long. In germline, CDR1 is MNHNS, CDR2 SASEGT. In DNA form, the CDR3 reads TGTGCCAGCAGTGAATTCCGAGGCGCGTACTTC. Its protein product is CASSEFRGAYF.

In its sample, this clonotype was seen a few times. The chain is built from TRBV12-3 or TRBV12-4 and TRBJ1-2, with D unclear. There are 13 residues in the CDR3. The V gene lost 3 bases and the J gene lost 4 bases, with 9 bases spanning the gap. Here the CDR3 DNA reads TGTGCCAGCAGTTTTCGAGGACCCTATGGCTACACCTTC. Its translation: CASSFRGPYGYTF.

About this clonotype: One end of the junction is discordant with germline, which a read error may explain. The V and J genes are TRBV7-9 and TRBJ1-5, with D possibly being TRBD1 (6 bases). The CDR3 extends over 14 amino acids. Germline V lookup: CDR1 SEHNR, CDR2 FQNEAQ (reference sequence). The chain's CDR3 is CVSSPGGWESAQHF. In DNA, the CDR3 is TGTGTCAGCAGCCCCGGGGGCTGGGAATCGGCCCAGCATTTT.

There are a few counts of this clonotype. The V call is TRBV12-3 or TRBV12-4, the J call TRBJ2-1; 11 nucleotides line up with TRBD1. Trimming removed 6 bases from V and 8 bases from J; junction bases left unmatched: 6. The length of the CDR3 is 14 residues. The chain's CDR3 is CASRYGQGAYEQFF. The CDR3 bases are TGTGCCAGCAGATACGGACAGGGGGCTTATGAGCAGTTCTTC.

This clonotype was counted at least ten times. The rearrangement links TRBV7-9 to TRBJ2-3; a possible D gene is TRBD1 (5 bases). The V gene's germline CDR1 is SEHNR and CDR2 FQNEAQ (reference sequence). The CDR3 sequence is 16 residues long. Trimming removed 1 base at V and 2 bases at J, with 13 bases between. The DNA of the CDR3 is TGTGCCAGCAGCTTAGATGGCAGGGCTTCCACAGATACGCAGTATTTT. Amino acids: CASSLDGRASTDTQYF.

The CDR3 DNA sequence: TGTGCCACCAGTGATTTTCGAGCGGGGACCTACGAGCAGTACTTC. It translates to CATSDFRAGTYEQYF. The genes are TRBV24-1 and TRBJ2-5, with TRBD2 matching over 7 bases. The J call is uncertain, as TRBJ2-7 better fits the DNA end. The CDR3 is 15 amino acids. Germline CDR1 and CDR2: KGHDR and SFDVKD.

The chain combines TRBV6-2 or TRBV6-3 with TRBJ2-1; no clear D. The V and J ends lost 5 bases and 8 bases respectively, with 13 bases between them. CDR1 and CDR2 (germline): MNHEY, SVGEGT. This CDR3 region has 13 residues. The CDR3 coding sequence is TGTGCCAGCAGTAAAACCTATAAGGATGAGCAGTTCTTC. Amino acid sequence: CASSKTYKDEQFF.

This clonotype came up a few times. The chain uses TRBV6-5 and TRBJ1-5; tentative D call: TRBD1 (5 bases). CDR3 length equals 14 residues. V lost 6 bases and J lost 1, with 10 bases in between. Germline CDR1 MNHEY, CDR2 SVGAGI. The CDR3 spells CASSPGGSNQPQHF. For the CDR3, the DNA is TGTGCCAGCAGCCCCGGGGGGAGCAATCAGCCCCAGCATTTT.

The chain links TRBV29-1 to TRBJ1-2; D might be TRBD1 (6 bases). Germline V lookup: CDR1 SQVTM, CDR2 ANQGSEA. The length of the CDR3 is 15 residues. The V gene lost 7 bases and the J gene lost 2 bases, with 20 bases spanning the gap. CDR3 region: CSATSGTRGNYGYTF. As DNA, the CDR3 is TGCAGCGCTACCTCCGGGACACGGGGGAACTATGGCTACACCTTC.

CDR3 coding DNA: TGTGCCAGCAGCTTTACTACCGGGACTAGTCGCACAGATACGCAGTATTTT. Encoded protein: CASSFTTGTSRTDTQYF. The gene calls are TRBV7-2 and TRBJ2-3, with 8 bases aligning to TRBD2. The trim removed 3 bases at V and 1 base at J, leaving 9 bases unmatched. The CDR3 is 17 residues long. Germline V gives CDR1 SGHTA, CDR2 FQGNSA.

This clonotype was counted between two and nine times. CDR3 loop: CSARDYQGLERQYF. The DNA for the CDR3 is TGCAGTGCTAGAGATTATCAGGGGTTGGAAAGGCAGTACTTC. This rearrangement joins TRBV20-1 to TRBJ2-7; D might be TRBD1 (6 bases). CDR3 length equals 14 residues. The germline V gene has CDR1 DFQATT and CDR2 SNEGSKA (reference sequence). Trimming shortened V by 0 bases and J by 9 bases, and 18 bases separated the two germline ends.

The V call is TRBV28, the J call TRBJ2-2, with D possibly being TRBD2 (6 bases). This CDR3 is 15 amino acids long. The ends were cut back, 7 bases at V and 3 bases at J, with 15 bases in the middle. Germline lookup yields CDR1 MDHEN and CDR2 SYDVKM. For the CDR3, the DNA is TGTGCCAGCACCCAGGCGGGGTCAGACACCGGGGAGCTGTTTTTT. This translates into CASTQAGSDTGELFF.

This clonotype was recorded once. The chain couples TRBV7-9 to TRBJ2-3, with 8 bases identical to TRBD2. The trim removed 4 bases at V and 1 base at J, leaving 10 bases unmatched. The CDR3 runs 17 residues. CDR1 is SEHNR and CDR2 is FQNEAQ in the germline V gene (reference sequence). The CDR3 loop reads CASSSLRTSFRTDTQYF. The CDR3 nucleotides read TGTGCCAGCAGCTCCCTCCGGACTAGCTTCCGCACAGATACGCAGTATTTT.

The genes are TRBV30 and TRBJ2-3; 7 positions match TRBD1. The V segment lost 8 bases and the J segment 0 bases; nucleotides outside the gene matches: 11. Germline-derived CDR1 and CDR2 are GTSNPN and SVGIG (reference sequence). The CDR3 covers 15 residues. The DNA for the CDR3 is TGTGCCCAAGGGGGCGGAGTAACTAGCACAGATACGCAGTATTTT. Residues: CAQGGGVTSTDTQYF.

This clonotype was observed at least ten times. The rearrangement uses TRBV7-6 and TRBJ2-5; 10 bases are a match to TRBD1. This CDR3 comprises 14 residues. Germline V gene sequence: CDR1 SGHVS, CDR2 FNYEAQ. The ends lost 5 bases at V and 4 bases at J; junction bases unmatched: 4. Here the CDR3 reads CASSRGQGRETQYF. CDR3 bases: TGTGCCAGCAGCAGGGGACAGGGGAGAGAGACCCAGTACTTC. Filled out from reference TRBV7-6 and TRBJ2-5, the complete variable domain reads GAGVSQSPRYKVTKRGQDVALRCDPISGHVSLYWYRQALGQGPEFLTYFNYEAQQDKSGLPNDRFSAERPEGSISTLTIQRTEQRDSAMYRCASSRGQGRETQYFGPGTRLLVL.

The chain is built from TRBV18 and TRBJ2-1, with 7 bases matching TRBD1. The CDR3 has 15 amino acids. Germline CDR1 KGHSH, CDR2 LQKENI. Losses at the gene ends were 3 bases for V and 6 bases for J; bases not matched to a gene: 8. In DNA form, the CDR3 reads TGTGCCAGCTCACCTGGACAGGAAAGGGCCAATGAGCAGTTCTTC. Encoded protein: CASSPGQERANEQFF. The full variable domain, in which reference TRBV18 and TRBJ2-1 provide the parts outside the CDR3, is NAGVMQNPRHLVRRRGQEARLRCSPMKGHSHVYWYRQLPEEGLKFMVYLQKENIIDESGMPKERFSAEFPKEGPSILRIQQVVRGDSAAYFCASSPGQERANEQFFGPGTRLTVL.

The table lists this clonotype with many counts. The chain links TRBV4-2 to TRBJ2-6; D is unresolved. This CDR3 is built from 17 residues. The V end lost 1 base, the J end lost 0 bases, and 10 bases lay between the germline ends. Germline V gene lookup returns CDR1 LGHNA and CDR2 YNFKEQ. CDR3 protein: CASSQGTENSGANVLTF. The CDR3 DNA reads as TGTGCCAGCAGCCAAGGGACGGAAAACTCTGGGGCCAACGTCCTGACTTTC.

This chain connects TRBV30 to TRBJ1-2; 7 bases are shared with TRBD1. Germline V gene sequence: CDR1 GTSNPN, CDR2 SVGIG (reference sequence). The junction had 9 bases not matched to a gene; V was cut back by 1 base and J by 4 bases. The CDR3 has 15 amino acids. The CDR3 here is CAWSGSGGRGYGYTF. CDR3 DNA: TGTGCCTGGAGTGGCTCAGGGGGACGGGGCTATGGCTACACCTTC.

This clonotype was counted only a few times. Compared with germline, one end of the junction differs, possibly owing to a read error. The V and J genes are TRBV4-2 and TRBJ1-5, with 7 bases identical to TRBD1. This CDR3 has 15 amino acids. In germline, CDR1 is LGHNA, CDR2 YNFKEQ. DNA for the CDR3: TGTGCCAGCAGCCGGAACAGGGGTAGCGATCAGCCCCAGCATTTT. Translation gives CASSRNRGSDQPQHF.

The chain recombines TRBV10-1 with TRBJ1-6; D call uncertain. The CDR3 sequence is 12 residues long. Germline V gene data show CDR1 as WNHNN and CDR2 as SYGVQD (reference sequence). Trimming cost V 6 bases and J 14 bases, with 14 bases left between them. CDR3 protein: CASRDPSGTLHF. The CDR3 DNA sequence: TGCGCCAGCAGGGACCCCTCTGGGACCCTCCACTTT.

In this sample, this clonotype turned up a few times. V gene TRBV27 combines with J gene TRBJ2-7; 9 nucleotides agree with TRBD2. The trim removed 8 bases at V and 5 bases at J, leaving 13 bases unmatched. The CDR3 length is 15 residues. Germline loops: CDR1 MNHEY, CDR2 SMNVEV (reference sequence). CDR3 bases: TGTGCCAGCTCTATCGGGGCGGGAGGGAGGAACGAGCAGTACTTC. It yields the protein CASSIGAGGRNEQYF.

This clonotype was seen a few times. This chain joins TRBV7-2 and TRBJ2-6, with 11 bases identical to TRBD2. Germline trimming cut 1 base from V and 0 bases from J; bases unmatched to any gene: 2. Per the germline V gene, CDR1 is SGHTA and CDR2 is FQGNSA. CDR3 size: 18 residues. The CDR3 loop reads CASSLGLAGSSGANVLTF. The CDR3 DNA reads as TGTGCCAGCAGCTTAGGACTAGCGGGGAGCTCTGGGGCCAACGTCCTGACTTTC.

This clonotype was detected only a few times. A read error may be the cause here, since a much bigger clone is one base away. The chain links TRBV5-6 to TRBJ2-5; no reliable D call. Trimming shortened V by 4 bases and J by 5 bases, and 12 bases separated the two germline ends. Germline CDR1 reads SGHDT; CDR2 reads YYEEEE. This CDR3 region has 13 residues. This CDR3 is CASSAESSETQYF. For the CDR3, the DNA is TGTGCCAGCAGCGCCGAGAGCAGTGAGACCCAGTACTTC.

This chain uses TRBV29-1 with TRBJ1-1; a weak D match, TRBD1 (6 bases). Between the trimmed V and J ends, which lost 5 bases and 3 bases, there was a span of 7 bases. CDR3 length: 11 amino acids. Germline CDR1 is SQVTM and CDR2 is ANQGSEA. In nucleotides, the CDR3 is TGCAGCGTTCCAGGGGACACTGAAGCTTTCTTT. Its protein product is CSVPGDTEAFF.

The J gene is TRBJ2-6, the V gene TRBV6-5; D remains ambiguous. V lost 7 bases and J lost 0, with 10 bases in between. The CDR3 covers 15 residues. CDR1 MNHEY and CDR2 SVGAGI come from the germline V gene. The CDR3 nucleotides read TGTGCCAGCACCAGACAAAGCTCTGGGGCCAACGTCCTGACTTTC. Protein product: CASTRQSSGANVLTF.

This clonotype was picked up many times. The rearrangement uses TRBV12-3 or TRBV12-4 and TRBJ2-7; TRBD2 aligns across 8 bases. This CDR3 is built from 16 residues. Losses at the gene ends were 3 bases for V and 1 base for J; bases not matched to a gene: 8. In DNA, the CDR3 is TGTGCCAGCAGTTTTCTCGTGGGCGGGAGGTCCTACGAGCAGTACTTC. It translates to CASSFLVGGRSYEQYF.

In its sample, this clonotype was seen many times. The chain recombines TRBV6-5 with TRBJ1-1; D is unresolved. Germline-derived CDR1 and CDR2 are MNHEY and SVGAGI. This CDR3 is built from 11 residues. Trimming removed 7 bases at V and 11 bases at J, with 14 bases between. The CDR3 DNA reads as TGTGCCAGCATCCGGGGTGAGAGGGCTTTCTTT. Translated: CASIRGERAFF.

The chain has TRBV6-1 and TRBJ2-3; D is perhaps TRBD1 (6 bases). Germline CDR1 reads MNHNS; CDR2 reads SASEGT. The length of the CDR3 is 15 residues. The V end was cut by 6 bases, the J end by 2 bases, with 15 bases between. As DNA, the CDR3 is TGTGCCAGCAGCCCAAAGGGGGTGTCCACAGATACGCAGTATTTT. It codes for CASSPKGVSTDTQYF.

This clonotype showed up just a few times. V usage is TRBV24-1 and J usage is TRBJ2-2, with D maybe TRBD2 (6 bases). V was shortened by 7 bases and J by 1 base, with 9 bases between the two germline ends. Germline V gene sequence: CDR1 KGHDR, CDR2 SFDVKD. This CDR3 region has 14 residues. The CDR3 DNA reads TGTGCCACCAGCCCCGGGGGGAACACCGGGGAGCTGTTTTTT. Translated: CATSPGGNTGELFF.